A selection of T cell receptor beta chains follows, all from one sample in a study of T-cell reconstitution after alpha-beta-depleted transplantation in children. TCRdb fed the PCR reads into MiXCR, producing one record per CDR3 protein. The table shows approximately 640,000 distinct CDR3 sequences, with roughly 17% occurring only once. This specimen was PBMCs from the stem cell graft donor, taken from the stem cell graft. These receptors were collected from a human donor who donated a stem cell graft to a child with acute myeloid leukemia. CDR3s include the opening cysteine and the closing phenylalanine or tryptophan. The D gene is left open where the match is weak. Clone size is stated in some rows and not others, as once, few, many or a class when expanded.

TRBJ2-2	.	many	TRBV5-5	TGTGCCAGCAGCGGAACGGGACCGCGCTTCGCCGGGGAGCTGTTTTTT	CASSGTGPRFAGELFF
TRBJ2-3	.	.	TRBV6-5	TGTGCCAGCAGTTGGATTGGGCAGGCGCCTAACACAGATACGCAGTATTTT	CASSWIGQAPNTDTQYF
TRBJ1-5	.	once	TRBV7-8	TGTGCCAGCACCTCCAGGTGGGGTGTACAGCCCCAGCATTTT	CASTSRWGVQPQHF
TRBJ1-6	.	few	TRBV7-9	TGTGCCAGCAGCTTAAATGGGGAAAATTCACCCCTCCACTTT	CASSLNGENSPLHF
TRBJ2-1	TRBD1	.	TRBV5-1	TGCGCCAGCAGCTCCTGGACAGGCAATGAGCAGTTCTTC	CASSSWTGNEQFF
TRBJ1-6	TRBD1	.	TRBV7-9	TGTGCCAGCAGCAGAGAGACAGGGGCCACTCTCCACTTT	CASSRETGATLHF
TRBJ1-5	.	.	TRBV4-1	TGCGCCAGCAGCCTCTGGACAGAAAATCAGCCCCAGCATTTT	CASSLWTENQPQHF
TRBJ2-1	TRBD2	.	TRBV11-2	TGTGCCAGCAGCTTAGATCAGGGGACTAGCGGGGCTAATGAGCAGTTCTTC	CASSLDQGTSGANEQFF
TRBJ2-4	.	few	TRBV28	TGTGCCAGCAGGGCCCAGGGTGTCCAAAACATTCAGTACTTC	CASRAQGVQNIQYF
TRBJ2-3	.	many	TRBV5-1	TGCGCCAGCAGCCCCTTTGGGGGCACAGATACGCAGTATTTT	CASSPFGGTDTQYF
TRBJ2-1	.	few	TRBV5-1	TGCGCCAGCAACGCTTGGTGGGACCAGCCTAATGAGCAGTTCTTC	CASNAWWDQPNEQFF
TRBJ1-1	.	.	TRBV12-3/TRBV12-4	TGTGCCAGCACCCAAAACGTTCAGGTTATGAACACTGAAGCTTTCTTT	CASTQNVQVMNTEAFF
TRBJ1-2	.	many	TRBV7-2	TGTGCCAGCAGCCGAAACAGGGACAATGGCTACACCTTC	CASSRNRDNGYTF
TRBJ2-2	.	once	TRBV4-1	TGCGCCAGCAGCCAAGAGGAGTTAGCCGGGGAGCTGTTTTTT	CASSQEELAGELFF
TRBJ2-1	TRBD2	few	TRBV7-2	TGTGCCAGCAGGATCCTACTAGCGGGGGGTTCGAGTGAGCAGTTCTTC	CASRILLAGGSSEQFF
TRBJ2-3	TRBD2	few	TRBV4-3	TGCGCCAGCAGCCAAGACGGAGGACTAGCGGGGGCCGATACGCAGTATTTT	CASSQDGGLAGADTQYF
TRBJ1-5	.	many	TRBV29-1	TGCAGCTTCCAGTTGGCCGGCAATCAGCCCCAGCATTTT	CSFQLAGNQPQHF
TRBJ2-2	.	.	TRBV20-1	TGCAGGGGATCAAGGGGGGGGCGACCGAACACCGGGGAGCTGTTTTTT	CRGSRGGRPNTGELFF
TRBJ2-1	.	.	TRBV4-1	TGCGCCAGCAGCCAGGTGGGGGGGCCCTACAATGAGCAGTTCTTC	CASSQVGGPYNEQFF
TRBJ1-2	.	many	TRBV29-1	TGCAGCGTTGAAGTTCGGGGAGCGAACTATGGCTACACCTTC	CSVEVRGANYGYTF